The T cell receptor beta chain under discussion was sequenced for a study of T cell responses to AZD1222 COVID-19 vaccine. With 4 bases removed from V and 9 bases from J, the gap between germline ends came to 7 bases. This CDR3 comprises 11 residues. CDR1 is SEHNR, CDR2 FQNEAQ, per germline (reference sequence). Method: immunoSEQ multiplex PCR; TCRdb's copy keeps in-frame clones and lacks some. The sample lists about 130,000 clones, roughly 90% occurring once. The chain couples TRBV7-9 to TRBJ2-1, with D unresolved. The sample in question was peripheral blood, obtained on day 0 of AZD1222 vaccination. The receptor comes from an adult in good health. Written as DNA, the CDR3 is TGTGCCAGCAGCTCATTAAGTGAGCAGTTCTTC. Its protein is CASSSLSEQFF.